This T cell receptor (beta chain) was recovered during a study of molecular identifiers for immune sequencing clone quantification. The study, taken as a whole, reports: Identical TCR molecules sharing a barcode could underestimate highly expanded clone sizes.

This CDR3 is built from 15 residues. V lost 4 bases to trimming and J lost 7 bases, with 19 bases between them. The germline V gene encodes CDR1 LGHDT and CDR2 YNNKEL (reference sequence). TCRdb re-called the PCR reads through MiXCR, storing one row per CDR3 protein. The sample holds approximately 90,000 distinct CDR3 sequences, 24% seen once. With regard to this clonotype: Its specificity is not known. This may come from a read error, since a much larger clone is one base off.

This sequence joins TRBV3-1 and TRBJ1-1; D possibly corresponds to TRBD1 (5 bases). The TCR originated in a human donor in good health. Some libraries in this study had Jurkat cell RNA spiked in. The source material was naive CD8+ T cells from blood, with Jurkat cell RNA spiked in. Subset indicated: FACS-sorted CD8+CD4-CCR7+CD45RA+ naive T cells. CDR3 in amino acids: CASSRVLLEGNEAFF. In DNA, the CDR3 is TGTGCCAGCAGCCGAGTGCTTCTTGAGGGGAATGAAGCTTTCTTT.